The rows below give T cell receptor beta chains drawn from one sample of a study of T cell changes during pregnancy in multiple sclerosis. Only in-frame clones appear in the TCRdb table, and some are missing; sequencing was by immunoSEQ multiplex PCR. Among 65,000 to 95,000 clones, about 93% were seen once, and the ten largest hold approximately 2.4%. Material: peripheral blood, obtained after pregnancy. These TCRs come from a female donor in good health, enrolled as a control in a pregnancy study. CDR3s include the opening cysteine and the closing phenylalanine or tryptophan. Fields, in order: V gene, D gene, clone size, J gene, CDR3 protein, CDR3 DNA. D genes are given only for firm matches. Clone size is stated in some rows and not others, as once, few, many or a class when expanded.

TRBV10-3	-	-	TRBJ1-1	CAIKTDMNTEAFF	TGTGCCATCAAGACGGACATGAACACTGAAGCTTTCTTT
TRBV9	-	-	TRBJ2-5	CASSSRGGSQETQYF	TGTGCCAGCAGCTCTAGGGGTGGGTCGCAAGAGACCCAGTACTTC
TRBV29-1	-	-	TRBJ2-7	CSVGPGGTSYEQYF	TGCAGCGTTGGTCCAGGGGGGACCTCCTACGAGCAGTACTTC
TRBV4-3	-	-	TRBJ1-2	CASSQDFDGYTF	TGCGCCAGCAGCCAAGATTTCGATGGCTACACCTTC
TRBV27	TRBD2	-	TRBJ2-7	CASSPYQTSGNFPSYEQYF	TGTGCCAGCAGTCCGTACCAAACTAGCGGGAATTTCCCATCCTACGAGCAGTACTTC
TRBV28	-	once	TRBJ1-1	CASSFLATEAFF	TGTGCCAGCAGTTTTTTAGCCACCGAAGCTTTCTTT
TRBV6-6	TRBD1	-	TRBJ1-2	CASSYSPTGHYGYTF	TGTGCCAGCAGTTACTCGCCGACAGGGCACTATGGCTACACCTTC
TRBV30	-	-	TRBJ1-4	CAWSRTATNEKLFF	TGTGCCTGGAGCCGGACAGCAACTAATGAAAAACTGTTTTTT
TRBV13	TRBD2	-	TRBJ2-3	CASSIRTSTQYF	TGTGCCAGCAGCATAAGGACTAGTACGCAGTATTTT
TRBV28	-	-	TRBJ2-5	CASSLLNGNSQETQYF	TGTGCCAGCAGTTTACTGAACGGGAACTCTCAAGAGACCCAGTACTTC
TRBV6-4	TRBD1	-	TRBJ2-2	CASRKQGIGTGELFF	TGTGCCAGCAGGAAACAGGGGATCGGCACCGGGGAGCTGTTTTTT
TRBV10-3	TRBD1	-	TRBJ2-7	CAISRDSITAQYF	TGTGCCATCAGTAGGGACAGCATCACCGCGCAGTACTTC
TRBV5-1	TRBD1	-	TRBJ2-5	CASSLIVHLSGGGETQYF	TGCGCCAGCAGCTTGATCGTGCACTTGTCAGGGGGCGGAGAGACCCAGTACTTC
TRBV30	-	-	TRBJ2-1	CAWSAGYGNEQFF	TGTGCCTGGAGCGCGGGATACGGCAATGAGCAGTTCTTC
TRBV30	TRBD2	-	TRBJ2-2	CAWSPGLAGFNTGELFF	TGTGCCTGGAGTCCTGGACTAGCGGGATTTAACACCGGGGAGCTGTTTTTT
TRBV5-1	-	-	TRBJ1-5	CASSTEDSLNQPQHF	TGCGCCAGCAGCACTGAGGACAGCCTCAATCAGCCCCAGCATTTT